This T cell receptor beta chain was obtained from a study of cytomegalovirus exposure and HLA in healthy donors. As for the study in general: In a previous analysis, approximately 110 million unique TCR beta sequences were found from 150 million to 200 million T cells.

In the case of this clone: Its antigen is as yet unknown.

PCR amplification relied on 60 Vbeta primers (plus 13 Jbeta primers). The assay was immunoSEQ multiplex PCR, and TCRdb's table has in-frame clones only and misses some. Found here are tens of thousands of clones, more than 70% of them singletons; the top ten hold 2.2%. The V gene's germline CDR1 is LNHDA and CDR2 SQIVND (reference sequence). Trimming left V 2 bases short and J 9 bases short, with 11 bases between. This CDR3 comprises 13 residues. Study-level findings and limits: Specificity for CMV antigens was confirmed in vitro for a few of the CMV-associated chains. In a later analysis, V- and J-gene trimming of beta chains associated with a DCLRE1C missense variant, replicated independently.

The chain has TRBV19 and TRBJ2-1, with D possibly matching TRBD1 (5 bases). The sample comprised PBMCs. The TCR originated in a man aged 40-55 years in good health and CMV-seronegative. This chain's CDR3 is CASSILRGSEQFF. In DNA, the CDR3 is TGTGCCAGTAGTATATTAAGGGGCAGTGAGCAGTTCTTC.